The 10 T cell receptor beta chains given below trace back to one sample, sequenced in a study of response to subunit inactivated influenza vaccine. TCRdb fed the RT-PCR reads into MiXCR, producing one record per CDR3 protein. The sample includes roughly 500,000 distinct CDR3 sequences, around 25% of them seen just once. The same specimen was also included in a second study, on T cells expressing NK-cell markers. That report notes: It was by 5'RACE template switching with UMIs that TCR beta cDNA was made.

The source material was CD4+ T cells sorted from PBMCs, sampled 11 to 12 days after vaccination. The receptors originated from a man aged 45-65 years who received an inactivated influenza vaccine.

This clonotype was observed a few times. J is TRBJ1-1 and V is TRBV13; possibly TRBD1 for D (6 bases). The V and J ends lost 4 bases and 3 bases respectively, with 9 bases between them. Germline V gives CDR1 PRHDT, CDR2 FYEKMQ (reference sequence). The CDR3 sequence is 13 residues long. CDR3 in amino acids: CASSSNRDTEAFF. DNA for the CDR3: TGTGCCAGCAGCTCGAACAGGGACACTGAAGCTTTCTTT.

In this sample, this clonotype turned up a few times. V and J are TRBV29-1 and TRBJ2-2; D gene unclear. V shed 7 bases and J shed 0 bases, with 12 bases lying between them. The germline gives CDR1 SQVTM, CDR2 ANQGSEA. The CDR3 spans 14 residues. The CDR3 region is CSASGWANTGELFF. As DNA, the CDR3 is TGCAGCGCCTCGGGTTGGGCGAACACCGGGGAGCTGTTTTTT.

In DNA, the CDR3 is TGTGCCAGCGGCTTAGCGGGAGGAAACAATGAGCAGTTCTTC. It encodes CASGLAGGNNEQFF. V is TRBV6-1 and J is TRBJ2-1, with 10 bases aligning to TRBD2. CDR1 and CDR2 from the germline V gene are MNHNS and SASEGT. V dropped 8 bases and J dropped 5; count of bases not matched to a gene: 6. The CDR3 runs to 14 residues.

This clonotype was counted ten times or more. This chain joins TRBV29-1 and TRBJ2-1; possibly TRBD1 or TRBD2 for D (5 bases each). Deletions cut 7 bases from V and 6 bases from J, with 16 bases between. CDR3 length: 13 residues. The germline CDR1 and CDR2 sequences are SQVTM and ANQGSEA. The CDR3 DNA sequence: TGCAGCGCCAGTGGGGGTCGGCGCAATGAGCAGTTCTTC. Translated: CSASGGRRNEQFF.

This clonotype turned up a few times. The CDR3 region is CASSGSGTPYNEQFF. For the CDR3, the DNA is TGTGCCAGCAGCGGCTCCGGGACGCCTTACAATGAGCAGTTCTTC. The chain has TRBV7-9 and TRBJ2-1; possibly TRBD1 or TRBD2 for D (5 bases each). Germline CDR1 and CDR2: SEHNR and FQNEAQ (reference sequence). The CDR3 totals 15 residues. Trimming took 5 bases from V and 4 from J, leaving 15 bases between them.

The chain carries TRBV20-1 and TRBJ2-3; TRBD2 might be the D (5 bases). The CDR3 covers 15 residues. Germline CDR1 reads DFQATT; CDR2 reads SNEGSKA (reference sequence). Trimming cost V 0 bases and J 0 bases, with 10 bases left between them. CDR3 loop: CSARDGGLSTDTQYF. The CDR3 DNA reads as TGCAGTGCTAGAGATGGCGGGCTTAGCACAGATACGCAGTATTTT.

The genes are TRBV4-3 and TRBJ1-1; D not resolved. This CDR3 contains 15 residues. Between the trimmed V and J ends, which lost 4 bases and 6 bases, there was a span of 18 bases. Germline values: CDR1 LGHNA, CDR2 YSLEER. This chain's CDR3 is CASSRGGPVFAEAFF. The CDR3 DNA reads TGCGCCAGCAGCCGCGGCGGGCCGGTTTTCGCTGAAGCTTTCTTT.

The J gene is TRBJ2-7, the V gene TRBV5-1; 9 nucleotides agree with TRBD1. There are 19 residues in the CDR3. Germline V gene lookup returns CDR1 SGHRS and CDR2 YFSETQ. With 3 bases clipped from V and 0 bases from J, the junction kept 16 bases outside the gene matches. Written as DNA, the CDR3 is TGCGCCAGCAGCTCCTACCTCAAACAGGGGGCCGGGGCCTCCTACGAGCAGTACTTC. It specifies CASSSYLKQGAGASYEQYF.

The CDR3 reads CSVSSTSGGAEAFF. The CDR3 region has the DNA TGCAGCGTCTCCTCGACGTCAGGAGGGGCTGAAGCTTTCTTT. J is TRBJ1-1 and V is TRBV29-1, with TRBD1 as a possible D gene (5 bases). Per the germline V gene, CDR1 is SQVTM and CDR2 is ANQGSEA. This CDR3 has 14 amino acids. V lost 6 bases and J lost 6, with 20 bases in between. The variable domain in full, with the rest retrieved from reference TRBV29-1 and TRBJ1-1, is SAVISQKPSRDICQRGTSLTIQCQVDSQVTMMFWYRQQPGQSLTLIATANQGSEATYESGFVIDKFPISRPNLTFSTLTVSNMSPEDSSIYLCSVSSTSGGAEAFFGQGTRLTVV.

This chain connects TRBV11-2 to TRBJ2-7; D is possibly TRBD2 (5 bases). This CDR3 has 11 residues. V gave up 8 bases and J gave up 7 bases, with 12 bases separating them. Germline V gene data show CDR1 as SGHAT and CDR2 as FQNNGV. The CDR3 loop reads CASHNGEEQYF. The CDR3 region has the DNA TGTGCCAGCCACAACGGGGAGGAGCAGTACTTC.